One T cell receptor (beta chain) is described in this entry. The CDR3 covers 14 residues. Germline loops: CDR1 SNHLY, CDR2 FYNNEI. With 4 bases removed from V and 0 bases from J, the gap between germline ends came to 9 bases. The data belong to a study of blood T cell repertoires in COVID-19. Background on the study: Whether acute or convalescent, the COVID-19 samples came from the United States, Italy and Spain. T cells, B-cell-depleted T cells, or PBMCs provided the cDNA or gDNA that served as material.

Per the study methods: For nucleated cells, counts were estimated from reference gene primer amplification. Assay: immunoSEQ multiplex PCR; the TCRdb copy retains only in-frame clones and omits some. V and J calls and clone size are copied from that table; D and trimming were computed from the DNA. The data contain 140,000 or so clones, about 74% of them singletons. The receptor's source is a man in his fifties or sixties with acute or convalescent COVID-19. The sequenced material came from peripheral blood. The chain is built from TRBV2 and TRBJ1-1; perhaps TRBD1 as D (6 bases). The DNA for the CDR3 is TGTGCCAGCAGTGTCGACAGGATGAACACTGAAGCTTTCTTT. Residues: CASSVDRMNTEAFF.